This T cell receptor beta chain appears in the sequencing data of a study of CD8+ T cells in alopecia areata. Study as a whole: The share of scalp area affected provided the severity score for treated patients.

General observations from the study: Higher clonality was seen in lesional scalp than in normal scalp, especially in alopecia totalis/universalis. In blood and scalp, many expanded lesional clones persisted during tofacitinib.

The V gene lost 0 bases and the J gene lost 3 bases, with 7 bases spanning the gap. The CDR3 runs to 15 residues. Germline lookup yields CDR1 SGHRS and CDR2 YFSETQ. Documented treatment: oral pan-JAK inhibitor, 5-10 mg twice daily. Specimens obtained from alopecia areata patients comprised lesional scalp punch biopsies and peripheral blood. This clone was seen only once. The antigen is unknown. cDNA reverse transcribed from extracted RNA served as the sequencing template. Assay used: immunoSEQ multiplex PCR; TCRdb lists only in-frame clones, some missing. Of hundreds of thousands of clones in the sample, about two fifths were seen once.

This receptor was obtained from a human donor with alopecia areata. The chain joins TRBV5-1 to TRBJ1-6, with a weak D call TRBD1 (5 bases). The material was CD4+ T cells sorted from blood, obtained between weeks 30 and 35, from a patient treated with tofacitinib. The CDR3 sequence is CASSLDRNYNSPLHF. DNA of the CDR3: TGCGCCAGCAGCTTGGACAGGAACTATAATTCACCCCTCCACTTT.